This T cell receptor beta chain came from a study of blood T cell repertoires in COVID-19. At the level of the study: Samples representing acute and convalescent COVID-19 were sourced from the United States, Italy and Spain.

Authors' processing steps: From reference gene primer amplification, estimates of nucleated cell counts were derived. Sequenced by immunoSEQ multiplex PCR; TCRdb stores in-frame clones only, minus some. V and J calls and clone size are copied from that table; D and trimming were computed from the DNA. Here the sample spans 200,000 to 250,000 clones, approximately 82% being singletons. The V end was cut by 2 bases, the J end by 3 bases, with 15 bases between. The CDR3 runs 16 residues. CDR1 and CDR2 from the germline V gene are MNHEY and SVGAGI. Participant-given clinical history determined each cohort assignment. In Cohort 3, a recovered donor had either two negative PCRs, clearance, or symptom resolution.

The chain employs TRBV6-5 and TRBJ2-3; a weak D match, TRBD1 (5 bases). The origin of this receptor is a man aged 35 to 55 who had recovered from COVID-19. The sample taken for sequencing was PBMCs or T cells enriched from blood (not recorded which). CDR3 sequence reads: CASSYSTGVMTDTQYF. CDR3 sequence (DNA): TGTGCCAGCAGTTACAGTACAGGCGTAATGACAGATACGCAGTATTTT.